This T cell receptor beta chain was captured by sequencing in a study of T cell responses to AZD1222 COVID-19 vaccine. Germline CDR1 reads MNHEY; CDR2 reads SMNVEV (reference sequence). There are 15 residues in the CDR3. Trimming took 3 bases from V and 1 from J, leaving 12 bases between them. Only in-frame clones appear in the TCRdb table, and some are missing; sequencing was by immunoSEQ multiplex PCR. This table holds approximately 150,000 clones, roughly nine tenths found once. This chain connects TRBV27 to TRBJ1-2; weak D call: TRBD1 (5 bases). The sample in question was peripheral blood, obtained 28 days after the second AZD1222 dose. The TCR was taken from an adult who received the AZD1222 COVID-19 vaccine. DNA for the CDR3: TGTGCCAGCAGTTTCTCAGGGTTAAATAACTATGGCTACACCTTC. This sequence encodes CASSFSGLNNYGYTF.